This T cell receptor (beta chain) comes out of a study of CD8 T cells in Susac syndrome. Findings and limits, study-wide: Repertoires of Susac syndrome CD4+ T cells lacked clonal expansion.

CD8+ and CD4+ blood T cells underwent TCR beta sequencing. The authors reverse transcribed roughly 0.5 to 1 ug RNA with random hexamers. Amplification of TCR beta CDR3 was carried out by immunoSEQ multiplex PCR, which covered 54 Vbeta and 13 Jbeta segments. TCRdb processed the immunoSEQ multiplex PCR reads anew with MiXCR; each CDR3 protein has one entry. The sample records 150,000 to 190,000 distinct CDR3 sequences, about 95% being singletons. On this clonotype: Its antigen is undetermined.

Sequenced sample: CD4+ T cells from PBMCs. The sequence was collected from a human donor with Susac syndrome.

For the CDR3, the DNA is TGTGCCAGCAGCCAACCCGGGACAGCGGAAGAGCAGTACTTC. Encoded protein: CASSQPGTAEEQYF. The chain carries TRBV4-2 and TRBJ2-7, with 7 bases matching TRBD1. CDR1 is LGHNA, CDR2 YNFKEQ, per germline. The CDR3 runs to 14 residues. Unmatched junction bases numbered 8, after V lost 2 bases and J lost 7 bases.